Listed here is a single T cell receptor (beta chain). Its antigen is unknown. The method was immunoSEQ multiplex PCR; TCRdb's version includes in-frame clones alone and lacks a portion of them. This table has roughly 120,000 clones, around nine tenths appearing once. This CDR3 is built from 15 residues. The V end lost 0 bases, the J end lost 3 bases, and 12 bases lay between the germline ends. The germline V gene has CDR1 SGHDT and CDR2 YYEEEE. These data are taken from a study of T cell responses to AZD1222 COVID-19 vaccine. Points from the study as a whole: Reportedly, nearly half of unique spike TCRs recognized epitopes outside B.1.351/B.1.1.7 mutations. Clonal diversity may have been underestimated in mostly white British donors. The study found vaccine-associated CD4 TCRs spanning spike, dominant at 160-218 and 743-854.

Sequenced here: peripheral blood, sampled 28 days after the second AZD1222 dose. This rearrangement joins TRBV5-6 to TRBJ1-1; perhaps TRBD1 as D (5 bases). The TCR originated in an adult who received the AZD1222 COVID-19 vaccine. The CDR3 DNA follows: TGTGCCAGCAGCTTGGGACGCCTGGGGGACACTGAAGCTTTCTTT. As protein: CASSLGRLGDTEAFF.